The rows below give T cell receptor beta chains drawn from one sample of a study of T cells in narcolepsy. Sequencing used immunoSEQ multiplex PCR; TCRdb keeps in-frame clones, though not all of them. Here the sample spans fewer than 40,000 clones, approximately 86% being singletons. Sequencing was carried out using CD45RA- memory CD4+ T cells from PBMCs. The source is a human donor with narcolepsy. The CDR3 runs from the conserved cysteine through the conserved F or W. The order of the fields is J gene, V gene, D gene, clone size, CDR3 length, CDR3 protein, CDR3 DNA. A D gene is named only where the DNA matches it firmly. Size values are once, few and many counts, or a class for expanded clones, and some rows have none.

j_call: TRBJ2-5; v_call: TRBV28; d_call: -; clone_size: once; cdr3_length: 11; cdr3_aa: CASSFGTGQYF; cdr3_nt: TGTGCCAGCAGCTTCGGGACGGGGCAGTACTTC
j_call: TRBJ2-1; v_call: TRBV6-1; d_call: TRBD2; clone_size: -; cdr3_length: 15; cdr3_aa: CASRIAGAVYNEQFF; cdr3_nt: TGTGCCAGCAGAATAGCGGGAGCGGTCTACAATGAGCAGTTCTTC
j_call: TRBJ2-7; v_call: TRBV11-3; d_call: TRBD1; clone_size: -; cdr3_length: 13; cdr3_aa: CASSSGGYYEQYF; cdr3_nt: TGTGCCAGCAGCTCAGGGGGCTACTACGAGCAGTACTTC
j_call: TRBJ2-1; v_call: TRBV19; d_call: TRBD2; clone_size: -; cdr3_length: 16; cdr3_aa: CASSPRGGERYNEQFF; cdr3_nt: TGTGCCAGTAGCCCCCGGGGGGGCGAGCGCTACAATGAGCAGTTCTTC
j_call: TRBJ1-1; v_call: TRBV6-8; d_call: -; clone_size: -; cdr3_length: 16; cdr3_aa: CASRNPNGTVNTEAFF; cdr3_nt: TGTGCCAGCAGAAATCCGAACGGGACGGTGAACACTGAAGCTTTCTTT
j_call: TRBJ2-2; v_call: TRBV9; d_call: TRBD2; clone_size: once; cdr3_length: 15; cdr3_aa: CASRSGSQDTGELFF; cdr3_nt: TGTGCCAGCAGGAGCGGGAGCCAGGACACCGGGGAGCTGTTTTTT
j_call: TRBJ2-2; v_call: TRBV7-2; d_call: TRBD2; clone_size: once; cdr3_length: 18; cdr3_aa: CASSLGARLAGTTGELFF; cdr3_nt: TGTGCCAGCAGCTTAGGCGCCAGACTAGCGGGAACTACCGGGGAGCTGTTTTTT
j_call: TRBJ2-1; v_call: TRBV2; d_call: -; clone_size: -; cdr3_length: 12; cdr3_aa: CASGKDKYEQFF; cdr3_nt: TGTGCCAGCGGCAAGGACAAGTATGAGCAGTTCTTC
j_call: TRBJ2-5; v_call: TRBV7-2; d_call: TRBD2; clone_size: once; cdr3_length: 16; cdr3_aa: CASSLFGGGIKETQYF; cdr3_nt: TGTGCCAGCAGCTTATTTGGCGGGGGGATCAAAGAGACCCAGTACTTC
j_call: TRBJ2-1; v_call: TRBV5-1; d_call: -; clone_size: -; cdr3_length: 18; cdr3_aa: CASSLGVGRGGTYNEQFF; cdr3_nt: TGCGCCAGCAGCTTGGGGGTAGGGAGAGGCGGAACCTACAATGAGCAGTTCTTC
j_call: TRBJ2-6; v_call: TRBV7-2; d_call: -; clone_size: -; cdr3_length: 15; cdr3_aa: CASSFQGPGANVLTF; cdr3_nt: TGTGCCAGCAGCTTCCAAGGGCCTGGGGCCAACGTCCTGACTTTC
j_call: TRBJ2-5; v_call: TRBV11-3; d_call: -; clone_size: -; cdr3_length: 15; cdr3_aa: CASSLSLSTGETQYF; cdr3_nt: TGTGCCAGCAGCTTGAGTTTATCTACAGGGGAGACCCAGTACTTC
j_call: TRBJ2-7; v_call: TRBV5-4; d_call: TRBD2; clone_size: -; cdr3_length: 17; cdr3_aa: CASSLLASGGVRNEQYF; cdr3_nt: TGTGCCAGCAGCTTGTTGGCTAGCGGGGGGGTGCGCAACGAGCAGTACTTC
j_call: TRBJ2-1; v_call: TRBV18; d_call: TRBD2; clone_size: -; cdr3_length: 14; cdr3_aa: CASSPGGGVHEQFF; cdr3_nt: TGTGCCAGCTCACCTGGCGGGGGGGTCCATGAGCAGTTCTTC
j_call: TRBJ1-6; v_call: TRBV2; d_call: -; clone_size: -; cdr3_length: 15; cdr3_aa: CASSPPGGGNSPLHF; cdr3_nt: TGTGCCAGCAGCCCCCCAGGAGGGGGAAATTCACCCCTCCACTTT
j_call: TRBJ1-1; v_call: TRBV4-2; d_call: TRBD1; clone_size: -; cdr3_length: 21; cdr3_aa: CASSHGATGQGAFGRPTEAFF; cdr3_nt: TGTGCCAGCAGCCACGGGGCGACCGGACAGGGGGCGTTTGGACGGCCCACTGAAGCTTTCTTT
j_call: TRBJ1-5; v_call: TRBV4-3; d_call: TRBD1; clone_size: -; cdr3_length: 16; cdr3_aa: CASSQDWGQRLSAQHF; cdr3_nt: TGCGCCAGCAGCCAAGATTGGGGACAGCGGCTTTCAGCCCAGCATTTT
j_call: TRBJ2-1; v_call: TRBV21-1; d_call: -; clone_size: -; cdr3_length: 17; cdr3_aa: CASSVRLGTSGTNEQFF; cdr3_nt: TGTGCCAGCAGCGTCCGTCTAGGGACTAGCGGTACTAATGAGCAGTTCTTC
j_call: TRBJ1-6; v_call: TRBV10-3; d_call: TRBD1; clone_size: -; cdr3_length: 17; cdr3_aa: CATGQGPPSSYNSPLHF; cdr3_nt: TGTGCCACAGGACAGGGGCCGCCAAGCTCCTATAATTCACCCCTCCACTTT
j_call: TRBJ1-4; v_call: TRBV2; d_call: -; clone_size: -; cdr3_length: 14; cdr3_aa: CASRRSGIGEKLFF; cdr3_nt: TGTGCCAGCCGAAGGTCGGGGATCGGTGAAAAACTGTTTTTT
j_call: TRBJ1-5; v_call: TRBV6-1; d_call: -; clone_size: -; cdr3_length: 16; cdr3_aa: CASSDPSGRMNQPQHF; cdr3_nt: TGTGCCAGCAGTGATCCCTCGGGAAGGATGAATCAGCCCCAGCATTTT
j_call: TRBJ2-1; v_call: TRBV19; d_call: TRBD2; clone_size: -; cdr3_length: 15; cdr3_aa: CASSIGTSSYNEQFF; cdr3_nt: TGTGCCAGTAGTATTGGGACTAGCTCCTACAATGAGCAGTTCTTC
j_call: TRBJ2-7; v_call: TRBV7-7; d_call: -; clone_size: -; cdr3_length: 15; cdr3_aa: CASSFGEGPTYEQYF; cdr3_nt: TGTGCTAGCAGCTTCGGTGAGGGGCCAACCTACGAGCAGTACTTC
j_call: TRBJ2-5; v_call: TRBV4-2; d_call: -; clone_size: -; cdr3_length: 15; cdr3_aa: CASSQDDTGQETQYF; cdr3_nt: TGTGCCAGCAGCCAAGACGATACGGGACAAGAGACCCAGTACTTC
j_call: TRBJ2-7; v_call: TRBV5-8; d_call: -; clone_size: -; cdr3_length: 16; cdr3_aa: CASSGGGGFIIGEQYF; cdr3_nt: TGTGCCAGCAGCGGAGGTGGGGGCTTCATTATAGGCGAGCAGTACTTC
j_call: TRBJ1-1; v_call: TRBV6-5; d_call: -; clone_size: -; cdr3_length: 12; cdr3_aa: CASSYTNTEAFF; cdr3_nt: TGTGCCAGCAGTTATACGAACACTGAAGCTTTCTTT
j_call: TRBJ2-2; v_call: TRBV7-2; d_call: TRBD2; clone_size: -; cdr3_length: 19; cdr3_aa: CASSLRWASGRHYTGELFF; cdr3_nt: TGTGCCAGCAGCTTAAGATGGGCTAGCGGGAGGCATTACACCGGGGAGCTGTTTTTT
j_call: TRBJ2-4; v_call: TRBV18; d_call: -; clone_size: -; cdr3_length: 15; cdr3_aa: CASSPGASQGNIQYF; cdr3_nt: TGTGCCAGCTCCCCCGGAGCCTCGCAGGGAAACATTCAGTACTTC
j_call: TRBJ1-1; v_call: TRBV18; d_call: TRBD1; clone_size: -; cdr3_length: 14; cdr3_aa: CASRDRGLVAEAFF; cdr3_nt: TGTGCCAGCCGCGACAGGGGCTTAGTAGCTGAAGCTTTCTTT
j_call: TRBJ2-5; v_call: TRBV7-2; d_call: TRBD2; clone_size: once; cdr3_length: 14; cdr3_aa: CASCRGTKQETQYF; cdr3_nt: TGTGCCAGCTGCCGAGGGACTAAACAAGAGACCCAGTACTTC
j_call: TRBJ1-5; v_call: TRBV9; d_call: -; clone_size: -; cdr3_length: 13; cdr3_aa: CASSVYGGQPQHF; cdr3_nt: TGTGCCAGCAGCGTATATGGGGGTCAGCCCCAGCATTTT
j_call: TRBJ2-7; v_call: TRBV9; d_call: TRBD1; clone_size: -; cdr3_length: 12; cdr3_aa: CARGQGPYEQYF; cdr3_nt: TGTGCCCGGGGACAGGGTCCCTACGAGCAGTACTTC
j_call: TRBJ2-2; v_call: TRBV4-2; d_call: TRBD2; clone_size: -; cdr3_length: 15; cdr3_aa: CASSQELAATGELFF; cdr3_nt: TGTGCCAGCAGCCAAGAGCTAGCGGCAACCGGGGAGCTGTTTTTT
j_call: TRBJ1-2; v_call: TRBV29-1; d_call: TRBD1; clone_size: -; cdr3_length: 11; cdr3_aa: CSAGQGGGYTF; cdr3_nt: TGCAGCGCGGGACAGGGGGGTGGCTACACCTTC
j_call: TRBJ1-5; v_call: TRBV28; d_call: -; clone_size: few; cdr3_length: 14; cdr3_aa: CATILRPANQPQHF; cdr3_nt: TGTGCCACGATTCTCCGTCCGGCGAATCAGCCCCAGCATTTT
j_call: TRBJ1-1; v_call: TRBV28; d_call: -; clone_size: once; cdr3_length: 11; cdr3_aa: CASRGFLRGFF; cdr3_nt: TGTGCCAGCAGGGGCTTTCTCAGGGGTTTCTTT
j_call: TRBJ1-1; v_call: TRBV5-1; d_call: TRBD1; clone_size: -; cdr3_length: 16; cdr3_aa: CASSPRTGGFGTEAFF; cdr3_nt: TGCGCCAGCAGCCCCCGGACAGGGGGCTTCGGCACTGAAGCTTTCTTT
j_call: TRBJ2-6; v_call: TRBV5-1; d_call: -; clone_size: few; cdr3_length: 18; cdr3_aa: CASSFRGVTSPGANVLTF; cdr3_nt: TGCGCCAGCAGCTTTAGGGGTGTAACCTCTCCTGGGGCCAACGTCCTGACTTTC
j_call: TRBJ1-2; v_call: TRBV19; d_call: -; clone_size: -; cdr3_length: 15; cdr3_aa: CASSSRLGLVYGYTF; cdr3_nt: TGTGCCAGTAGTAGCCGTTTGGGGCTCGTCTATGGCTACACCTTC
j_call: TRBJ2-1; v_call: TRBV28; d_call: -; clone_size: once; cdr3_length: 19; cdr3_aa: CASSLRGSWSTRRNNEQFF; cdr3_nt: TGTGCCAGCAGTTTACGGGGGTCTTGGAGTACTAGACGGAACAATGAGCAGTTCTTC
j_call: TRBJ1-4; v_call: TRBV5-6; d_call: -; clone_size: -; cdr3_length: 15; cdr3_aa: CASSLGGQTNEKLFF; cdr3_nt: TGTGCCAGCAGCTTGGGTGGACAAACTAATGAAAAACTGTTTTTT
j_call: TRBJ1-1; v_call: TRBV10-3; d_call: TRBD1; clone_size: -; cdr3_length: 16; cdr3_aa: CAISTTGGAGATEAFF; cdr3_nt: TGTGCCATCAGTACTACAGGGGGCGCCGGGGCCACTGAAGCTTTCTTT
j_call: TRBJ1-2; v_call: TRBV6-1; d_call: -; clone_size: -; cdr3_length: 15; cdr3_aa: CASSPRSGEGYGYTF; cdr3_nt: TGTGCCAGCAGCCCCCGTTCAGGGGAGGGGTATGGCTACACCTTC
j_call: TRBJ1-5; v_call: TRBV28; d_call: -; clone_size: -; cdr3_length: 15; cdr3_aa: CASITQGAGNQPQHF; cdr3_nt: TGTGCCAGCATCACTCAGGGAGCTGGGAATCAGCCCCAGCATTTT
j_call: TRBJ2-7; v_call: TRBV7-8; d_call: TRBD1; clone_size: -; cdr3_length: 12; cdr3_aa: CASSFSGGEQYF; cdr3_nt: TGTGCCAGCAGCTTCTCAGGGGGCGAGCAGTACTTC